Listed below are T cell receptor beta chains from one sample, sequenced in a study of T cell responses to AZD1222 COVID-19 vaccine. Only in-frame clones appear in the TCRdb table, and some are missing; sequencing was by immunoSEQ multiplex PCR. The sample has 120,000 or so clones; roughly 85% are singletons. The sample was peripheral blood, taken on day 0 of AZD1222 vaccination. The receptors originated from an adult in good health. The CDR3 runs from the conserved cysteine through the conserved F or W. D genes are given only for firm matches. Clone size, where shown, is once, few, many, or a class for clones that have expanded.

clone_size: NA
v_call: TRBV7-6
j_call: TRBJ1-5
d_call: NA
cdr3_nt: TGTGCCAGCAGCTTAGGTGGGAATACAGGCTTGGGGGCTCCGCGGCAGCCCCAGCATTTT
cdr3_aa: CASSLGGNTGLGAPRQPQHF

clone_size: once
v_call: TRBV7-2
j_call: TRBJ1-5
d_call: NA
cdr3_nt: TGTGCCAGCAGCTTAGTATCCATTGATCAGCCCCAGCATTTT
cdr3_aa: CASSLVSIDQPQHF

clone_size: once
v_call: TRBV6-5
j_call: TRBJ2-7
d_call: NA
cdr3_nt: TGTGCCAGCAGTTATTCGGGGGTGTCGTACGAGCAGTACTTC
cdr3_aa: CASSYSGVSYEQYF

clone_size: NA
v_call: TRBV4-3
j_call: TRBJ2-3
d_call: TRBD2
cdr3_nt: TGCGCCAGCAGCCAAGACCCCGCCGGGACTAGCGGGAGCGTTGCAGATACGCAGTATTTT
cdr3_aa: CASSQDPAGTSGSVADTQYF

clone_size: once
v_call: TRBV19
j_call: TRBJ2-3
d_call: NA
cdr3_nt: TGTGCCAGTAGTTCCCGAGGGGTGAAATACACAGATACGCAGTATTTT
cdr3_aa: CASSSRGVKYTDTQYF

clone_size: NA
v_call: TRBV12-3/TRBV12-4
j_call: TRBJ2-7
d_call: TRBD1
cdr3_nt: TGTGCCAGCAGCAGGACAGGCGAGCAGTACTTC
cdr3_aa: CASSRTGEQYF

clone_size: NA
v_call: TRBV11-3
j_call: TRBJ2-3
d_call: TRBD2
cdr3_nt: TGTGCCAGCAGCTCCAGTTTGGCAGCGGGGGGGTTCGATACGCAGTATTTT
cdr3_aa: CASSSSLAAGGFDTQYF

clone_size: once
v_call: TRBV28
j_call: TRBJ1-1
d_call: TRBD1
cdr3_nt: TGTGCCAGCAGCGACAGGGGGAGACAAGCTTTCTTT
cdr3_aa: CASSDRGRQAFF

clone_size: NA
v_call: TRBV28
j_call: TRBJ2-4
d_call: NA
cdr3_nt: TGTGCCAGCGGAGCTCCGGGGGCCAAAAACATTCAGTACTTC
cdr3_aa: CASGAPGAKNIQYF

clone_size: NA
v_call: TRBV11-2
j_call: TRBJ1-1
d_call: NA
cdr3_nt: TGTGCCAGCAGCTCTCAGAGGAACACTGAAGCTTTCTTT
cdr3_aa: CASSSQRNTEAFF

clone_size: few
v_call: TRBV5-1
j_call: TRBJ2-5
d_call: TRBD2
cdr3_nt: TGCGCCAGCAGCTTCAGCGGGACTGAGACCCAGTACTTC
cdr3_aa: CASSFSGTETQYF

clone_size: few
v_call: TRBV25-1
j_call: TRBJ2-1
d_call: NA
cdr3_nt: TGTGCCAGCATCTCAAATGCGGGTTTATACAATGAGCAGTTCTTC
cdr3_aa: CASISNAGLYNEQFF

clone_size: NA
v_call: TRBV29-1
j_call: TRBJ2-6
d_call: NA
cdr3_nt: TGCAGCGTTGACGCTGGGGCCAACGTCCTGACTTTC
cdr3_aa: CSVDAGANVLTF

clone_size: NA
v_call: TRBV19
j_call: TRBJ1-1
d_call: NA
cdr3_nt: TGTGCCAGTAGTATGGATACCTGGGGGCGCGGGGTTGAAGCTTTCTTT
cdr3_aa: CASSMDTWGRGVEAFF

clone_size: few
v_call: TRBV7-9
j_call: TRBJ1-6
d_call: NA
cdr3_nt: TGTGCCAGCAGCTTAGGGGTGGGCTCCTATAATTCACCCCTCCACTTT
cdr3_aa: CASSLGVGSYNSPLHF

clone_size: once
v_call: TRBV2
j_call: TRBJ1-4
d_call: TRBD1
cdr3_nt: TGTGCCACCCAGGGGGTGGGGAGGGAAAAACTGTTTTTT
cdr3_aa: CATQGVGREKLFF

clone_size: NA
v_call: TRBV24-1
j_call: TRBJ1-1
d_call: NA
cdr3_nt: TGTGCCACCACTCGATTGCTGGGCACCACAGTGATGAACACTGAAGCTTTCTTT
cdr3_aa: CATTRLLGTTVMNTEAFF

clone_size: NA
v_call: TRBV2
j_call: TRBJ1-6
d_call: NA
cdr3_nt: TGTGCCAGCATCTTAGGGGAAAGGTCACCCCTCCACTTT
cdr3_aa: CASILGERSPLHF

clone_size: NA
v_call: TRBV10-3
j_call: TRBJ1-1
d_call: NA
cdr3_nt: TGTGCCATCAGTGAGGCCAGGGGCATGAACACTGAAGCTTTCTTT
cdr3_aa: CAISEARGMNTEAFF

clone_size: NA
v_call: TRBV7-2
j_call: TRBJ1-1
d_call: NA
cdr3_nt: TGTGCCAGCAGCTTAGTGTCCCGGGCCGGCACTGAAGCTTTCTTT
cdr3_aa: CASSLVSRAGTEAFF

clone_size: NA
v_call: TRBV28
j_call: TRBJ1-5
d_call: NA
cdr3_nt: TGTGCCAGCAGTTTAGAGGGCAGGAATAGCAATCAGCCCCAGCATTTT
cdr3_aa: CASSLEGRNSNQPQHF

clone_size: NA
v_call: TRBV6-5
j_call: TRBJ1-1
d_call: NA
cdr3_nt: TGTGCCAGCAGTCCGACTTTACGCAGGGTCACTGAAGCTTTCTTT
cdr3_aa: CASSPTLRRVTEAFF

clone_size: NA
v_call: TRBV18
j_call: TRBJ1-5
d_call: NA
cdr3_nt: TGTGCCAGCTCATGGTCCCAGGGAGGCAATCAGCCCCAGCATTTT
cdr3_aa: CASSWSQGGNQPQHF

clone_size: few
v_call: TRBV5-6
j_call: TRBJ2-5
d_call: NA
cdr3_nt: TGTGCCAGCAGCTTGTTGGCTAGCGCCCAAGAGACCCAGTACTTC
cdr3_aa: CASSLLASAQETQYF

clone_size: NA
v_call: TRBV4-1
j_call: TRBJ1-5
d_call: NA
cdr3_nt: TGCGCCAGCAGCCAAGCCCACCTGGGCATTCAGCCCCAGCATTTT
cdr3_aa: CASSQAHLGIQPQHF

clone_size: NA
v_call: TRBV7-9
j_call: TRBJ2-3
d_call: TRBD1
cdr3_nt: TGTGCCAGCAGCTTAGCGCGTCCGGGACAGGCAGATACGCAGTATTTT
cdr3_aa: CASSLARPGQADTQYF

clone_size: NA
v_call: TRBV27
j_call: TRBJ1-6
d_call: NA
cdr3_nt: TGTGCCAGCAGTTTAGTAAACTCACCCCTCCACTTT
cdr3_aa: CASSLVNSPLHF

clone_size: NA
v_call: TRBV9
j_call: TRBJ2-1
d_call: TRBD1
cdr3_nt: TGTGCCAGCAGCGCGGGACAGGGGGCAAGTGAGCAGTTCTTC
cdr3_aa: CASSAGQGASEQFF

clone_size: NA
v_call: TRBV10-2
j_call: TRBJ1-3
d_call: TRBD1
cdr3_nt: TGCGCCAGCTGGGACAGGGATCCCACTGGAAACACCATATATTTT
cdr3_aa: CASWDRDPTGNTIYF

clone_size: NA
v_call: TRBV30
j_call: TRBJ1-3
d_call: NA
cdr3_nt: TGTGCCTGGAGTCCCTTTAACTCTGGAAACACCATATATTTT
cdr3_aa: CAWSPFNSGNTIYF

clone_size: NA
v_call: TRBV19
j_call: TRBJ2-2
d_call: NA
cdr3_nt: TGTGCCAGTAGTCCGCGACTCGGACCCGGGGAGCTGTTTTTT
cdr3_aa: CASSPRLGPGELFF

clone_size: NA
v_call: TRBV12-2
j_call: TRBJ1-2
d_call: NA
cdr3_nt: TGTGCAAGTCGCTTAGAGACAGGGGGTATCCCACAGGGCTACACCTTC
cdr3_aa: CASRLETGGIPQGYTF

clone_size: NA
v_call: TRBV10-1
j_call: TRBJ1-6
d_call: NA
cdr3_nt: TGCGCCAGCAGTGAAAGGTCACCCCTCCACTTT
cdr3_aa: CASSERSPLHF

clone_size: NA
v_call: TRBV18
j_call: TRBJ1-2
d_call: NA
cdr3_nt: TGTGCCAGCTCACCCCCCGAAGGGTATGGCTACACCTTC
cdr3_aa: CASSPPEGYGYTF

clone_size: NA
v_call: TRBV24-1
j_call: TRBJ1-2
d_call: NA
cdr3_nt: TGTGCCACCAGTGATTCCTCCGGGACGCCACCCCTTTATGGCTACACCTTC
cdr3_aa: CATSDSSGTPPLYGYTF

clone_size: NA
v_call: TRBV11-2
j_call: TRBJ2-7
d_call: TRBD1
cdr3_nt: TGTGCCAGCAGCTTAGTTGGACAGGGGTCTGGGGAGCAGTACTTC
cdr3_aa: CASSLVGQGSGEQYF

clone_size: NA
v_call: TRBV7-8
j_call: TRBJ2-7
d_call: NA
cdr3_nt: TGTGCCAGCAGCTTTACCTACGAGCAGTACTTC
cdr3_aa: CASSFTYEQYF

clone_size: NA
v_call: TRBV4-1
j_call: TRBJ1-1
d_call: NA
cdr3_nt: TGCGCCAGCAGCCAATCTACAGGTGGCAAGAACACTGAAGCTTTCTTT
cdr3_aa: CASSQSTGGKNTEAFF

clone_size: NA
v_call: TRBV13
j_call: TRBJ1-2
d_call: TRBD1
cdr3_nt: TGTGCCAGCAGCTTAGGCGGGTCAGGACAGGGCCTTCGGGCTATTGGCTACACCTTC
cdr3_aa: CASSLGGSGQGLRAIGYTF

clone_size: NA
v_call: TRBV3-1/TRBV3-2
j_call: TRBJ1-1
d_call: NA
cdr3_nt: TGTGCCAGCAGCCAAGGGGGTGGGGGCTGGACTGAAGCTTTCTTT
cdr3_aa: CASSQGGGGWTEAFF

clone_size: NA
v_call: TRBV18
j_call: TRBJ2-7
d_call: NA
cdr3_nt: TGTGCCAGCTCAGATTTATCCCAAACCGAGCAGTACTTC
cdr3_aa: CASSDLSQTEQYF

clone_size: NA
v_call: TRBV7-6
j_call: TRBJ1-2
d_call: TRBD1
cdr3_nt: TGTGCCAGCAGCTTAAGGCTGGGACAGGGGAGTATCGGCTACACCTTC
cdr3_aa: CASSLRLGQGSIGYTF

clone_size: NA
v_call: TRBV7-9
j_call: TRBJ1-6
d_call: NA
cdr3_nt: TGTGCCAGCAGCTTTGGGCACGGCCGAAATTCACCCCTCCACTTT
cdr3_aa: CASSFGHGRNSPLHF

clone_size: NA
v_call: TRBV7-9
j_call: TRBJ1-1
d_call: NA
cdr3_nt: TGTGCCAGCAGCTCTCCTTGGGCAGGTGGCGAAGCTTTCTTT
cdr3_aa: CASSSPWAGGEAFF

clone_size: few
v_call: TRBV7-9
j_call: TRBJ2-1
d_call: NA
cdr3_nt: TGTGCCAGCAGCTTACGGCGACTCAGCTCCTACAATGAGCAGTTCTTC
cdr3_aa: CASSLRRLSSYNEQFF

clone_size: NA
v_call: TRBV9
j_call: TRBJ1-1
d_call: TRBD1
cdr3_nt: TGTGCCAGCAGCCCCCGGGACAGGGGAGACACTGAAGCTTTCTTT
cdr3_aa: CASSPRDRGDTEAFF